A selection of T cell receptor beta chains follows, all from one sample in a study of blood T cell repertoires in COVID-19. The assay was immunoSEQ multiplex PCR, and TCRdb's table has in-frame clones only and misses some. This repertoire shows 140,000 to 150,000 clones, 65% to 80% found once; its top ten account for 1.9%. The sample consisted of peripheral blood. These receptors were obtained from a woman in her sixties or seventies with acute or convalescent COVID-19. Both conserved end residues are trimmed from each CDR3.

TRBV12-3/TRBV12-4 ASSFGTGDRAF
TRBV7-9 ASSPSTGGAYGYT
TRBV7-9 ASSLGTHYGYT
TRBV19 ASSTPLQGWEKLF
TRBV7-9 ASSKILGEPYNEQF
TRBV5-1 ASSSTTALYEQY
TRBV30 AWSDRIGTGSNLGYDEQF
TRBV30 AWSSLKSGQSMNTEAF
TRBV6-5 ASSATSAAYEQY
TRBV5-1 ASSTTGGGSNEKLF
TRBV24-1 ATSDLVGSHNEQF
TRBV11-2 ASSRGTSGRAAYNEQF
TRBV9 ASSRGLMNTEAF
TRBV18 ASSPRPGTGGSEQY
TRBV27 ASSLFRDTDTQY
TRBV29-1 SVPRGPYEQY
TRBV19 ASSIRNWGQGTPQH
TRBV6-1 ASIESGSYGYT
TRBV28 ASSLLITGNEQF
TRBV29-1 SVEGAPGKVDNEQF
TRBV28 ASRQTTLPLH
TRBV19 ASSIVLGDEQF
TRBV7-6 ASSLATGTNYNEQF
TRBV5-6 ASSSGTGSTYQETQY
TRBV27 ASSGLNEQF
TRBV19 ASSHTGLTNYGYT
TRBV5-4 ASSATGTGAGNTIY
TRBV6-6 ASSYPRQASYEQY
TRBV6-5 ASRRGEAF
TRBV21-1 ASVLRRGVRYGYT
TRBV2 ASKERELLTYEQY
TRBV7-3 ASSLTSVLTGGSYEQY
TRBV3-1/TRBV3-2 ASSQDYRQETQY
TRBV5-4 ASSLGGTTGAVYEQY
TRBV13 ASSPSSGTGAANVLT
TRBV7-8 ASSLGLASGWETQY
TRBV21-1 ASSKAHGQGGNEKLF
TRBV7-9 ASSLTGSNTEAF
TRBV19 ASRGGTGDPNYGYT
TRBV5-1 ASSFVTLPSGANVLT
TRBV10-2 ASYGPELNYEQY
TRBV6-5 ASSRGYGYT
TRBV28 ASRGTSGRINEQF
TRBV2 ASNRATEQF
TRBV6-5 ASSRGGVVNEKLF
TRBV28 ASSRGQGNQETQY
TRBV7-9 ASRGQEDYSKNIQY
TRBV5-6 ASTRVPLTDTQY
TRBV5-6 ASSLASLAEQY
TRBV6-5 AIQGETYNSPLH
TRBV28 ASSPRLAGHTDTQY
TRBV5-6 ASSTIGQGLSNYGYT
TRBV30 AWSLGGGEQY
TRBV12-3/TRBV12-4 ASRGAGGWQF
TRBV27 ASSPGLAGLIEQY
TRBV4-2 ASSSGSAYEQY
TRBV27 ASSFFGTSGIYEQF